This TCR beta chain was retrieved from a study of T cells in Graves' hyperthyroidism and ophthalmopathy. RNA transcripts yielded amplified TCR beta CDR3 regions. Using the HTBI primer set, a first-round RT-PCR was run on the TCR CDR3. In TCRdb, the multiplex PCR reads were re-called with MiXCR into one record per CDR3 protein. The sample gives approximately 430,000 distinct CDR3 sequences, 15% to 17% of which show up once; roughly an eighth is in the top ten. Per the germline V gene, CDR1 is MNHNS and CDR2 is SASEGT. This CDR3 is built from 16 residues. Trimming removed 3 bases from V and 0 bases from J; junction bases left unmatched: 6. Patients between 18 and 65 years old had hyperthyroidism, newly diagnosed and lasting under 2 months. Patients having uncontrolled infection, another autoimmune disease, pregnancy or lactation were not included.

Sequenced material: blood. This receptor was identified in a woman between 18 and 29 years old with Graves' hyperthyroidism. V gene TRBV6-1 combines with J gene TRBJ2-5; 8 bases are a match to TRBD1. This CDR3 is CASSDWTGPHQETQYF. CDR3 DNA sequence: TGTGCCAGCAGTGACTGGACAGGGCCCCACCAAGAGACCCAGTACTTC.